This entry describes one T cell receptor beta chain. This CDR3 comprises 14 residues. CDR1 is MNHNS and CDR2 is SASEGT in the germline V gene. V was cut by 2 bases and J by 5 bases, with 9 bases left in between. Clones were read by immunoSEQ multiplex PCR, and TCRdb kept only the in-frame ones, dropping some. Of hundreds of thousands of clones listed, approximately 90% are singletons. This sample is part of a study of blood T cell repertoires in COVID-19. Overall study context: Italy, Spain and the United States were the sources of the convalescent and acute COVID-19 samples.

The rearrangement uses TRBV6-1 and TRBJ1-4, with a possible D match to TRBD1 (5 bases). Specimen: peripheral blood. This TCR was recovered from a woman in her twenties or thirties with acute or convalescent COVID-19. CDR3 residues: CASSETGRNEKLFF. CDR3 DNA: TGTGCCAGCAGTGAAACAGGAAGGAATGAAAAACTGTTTTTT.